This T cell receptor beta chain came from a study of CD8 T cells in Susac syndrome. Overall study context: The Susac syndrome patients that were sequenced included roughly six with active disease and 8 or 9 in remission.

Random hexamers served to reverse transcribe roughly 0.45 to 1 ug RNA. Each CDR3 protein gets one entry after TCRdb re-called the immunoSEQ multiplex PCR reads with MiXCR. The data show 120,000 or so distinct CDR3 sequences, over 90% seen once. The ends were cut back, 10 bases at V and 5 bases at J, with 11 bases in the middle. The germline V gene encodes CDR1 ENHRY and CDR2 SYGVKD. The CDR3 extends over 11 amino acids. The chain has TRBV10-3 and TRBJ2-5; D not resolved. This sequence originates from a human donor with Susac syndrome. Sequencing input: CD4+ T cells from PBMCs. CDR3 DNA sequence: TGTGCCACCGGGCCTGCCGAGACCCAGTACTTC. This gives the protein CATGPAETQYF.